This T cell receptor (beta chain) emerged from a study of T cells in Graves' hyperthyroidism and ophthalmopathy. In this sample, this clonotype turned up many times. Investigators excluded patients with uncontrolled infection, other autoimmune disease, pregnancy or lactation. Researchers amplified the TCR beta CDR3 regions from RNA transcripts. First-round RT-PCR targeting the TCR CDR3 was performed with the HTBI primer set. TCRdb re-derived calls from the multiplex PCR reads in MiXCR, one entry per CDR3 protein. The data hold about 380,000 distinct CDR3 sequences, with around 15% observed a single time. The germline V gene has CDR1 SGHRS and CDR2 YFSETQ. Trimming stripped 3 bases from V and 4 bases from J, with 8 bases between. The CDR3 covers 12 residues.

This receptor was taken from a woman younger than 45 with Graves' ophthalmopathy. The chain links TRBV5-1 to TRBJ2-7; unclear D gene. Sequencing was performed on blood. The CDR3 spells CASSSDYYEQYF. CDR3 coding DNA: TGCGCCAGCAGCTCCGATTATTACGAGCAGTACTTC.